This T cell receptor beta chain was retrieved from a study of CD8 T cells in ankylosing spondylitis. Study-wide results and limits: A motif in TCR beta, a set of fewer than ten highly homologous variants, appeared characteristic of ankylosing spondylitis blood.

Trimming cost V 4 bases and J 5 bases, with 12 bases left between them. Germline V gene data show CDR1 as SGHVS and CDR2 as FQNEAQ. This CDR3 spans 14 amino acids. With molecular barcodes, quantitative 5'-RACE was used to make the TCR beta libraries. A single record per CDR3 protein comes from TCRdb applying MiXCR to the 5' RACE reads. This table holds roughly 700,000 distinct CDR3 sequences, around 17% found once. This clonotype was found a few times. Its antigen is still unknown. The source material was blood, either unsorted or a sorted T cell fraction (not recorded which). The sequence came from a male donor with ankylosing spondylitis. The chain joins TRBV7-8 to TRBJ1-5; D is uncertain. The CDR3 protein is CASSSRIGDQPQHF. As DNA, the CDR3 is TGTGCCAGCAGCTCCCGGATTGGCGATCAGCCCCAGCATTTT.